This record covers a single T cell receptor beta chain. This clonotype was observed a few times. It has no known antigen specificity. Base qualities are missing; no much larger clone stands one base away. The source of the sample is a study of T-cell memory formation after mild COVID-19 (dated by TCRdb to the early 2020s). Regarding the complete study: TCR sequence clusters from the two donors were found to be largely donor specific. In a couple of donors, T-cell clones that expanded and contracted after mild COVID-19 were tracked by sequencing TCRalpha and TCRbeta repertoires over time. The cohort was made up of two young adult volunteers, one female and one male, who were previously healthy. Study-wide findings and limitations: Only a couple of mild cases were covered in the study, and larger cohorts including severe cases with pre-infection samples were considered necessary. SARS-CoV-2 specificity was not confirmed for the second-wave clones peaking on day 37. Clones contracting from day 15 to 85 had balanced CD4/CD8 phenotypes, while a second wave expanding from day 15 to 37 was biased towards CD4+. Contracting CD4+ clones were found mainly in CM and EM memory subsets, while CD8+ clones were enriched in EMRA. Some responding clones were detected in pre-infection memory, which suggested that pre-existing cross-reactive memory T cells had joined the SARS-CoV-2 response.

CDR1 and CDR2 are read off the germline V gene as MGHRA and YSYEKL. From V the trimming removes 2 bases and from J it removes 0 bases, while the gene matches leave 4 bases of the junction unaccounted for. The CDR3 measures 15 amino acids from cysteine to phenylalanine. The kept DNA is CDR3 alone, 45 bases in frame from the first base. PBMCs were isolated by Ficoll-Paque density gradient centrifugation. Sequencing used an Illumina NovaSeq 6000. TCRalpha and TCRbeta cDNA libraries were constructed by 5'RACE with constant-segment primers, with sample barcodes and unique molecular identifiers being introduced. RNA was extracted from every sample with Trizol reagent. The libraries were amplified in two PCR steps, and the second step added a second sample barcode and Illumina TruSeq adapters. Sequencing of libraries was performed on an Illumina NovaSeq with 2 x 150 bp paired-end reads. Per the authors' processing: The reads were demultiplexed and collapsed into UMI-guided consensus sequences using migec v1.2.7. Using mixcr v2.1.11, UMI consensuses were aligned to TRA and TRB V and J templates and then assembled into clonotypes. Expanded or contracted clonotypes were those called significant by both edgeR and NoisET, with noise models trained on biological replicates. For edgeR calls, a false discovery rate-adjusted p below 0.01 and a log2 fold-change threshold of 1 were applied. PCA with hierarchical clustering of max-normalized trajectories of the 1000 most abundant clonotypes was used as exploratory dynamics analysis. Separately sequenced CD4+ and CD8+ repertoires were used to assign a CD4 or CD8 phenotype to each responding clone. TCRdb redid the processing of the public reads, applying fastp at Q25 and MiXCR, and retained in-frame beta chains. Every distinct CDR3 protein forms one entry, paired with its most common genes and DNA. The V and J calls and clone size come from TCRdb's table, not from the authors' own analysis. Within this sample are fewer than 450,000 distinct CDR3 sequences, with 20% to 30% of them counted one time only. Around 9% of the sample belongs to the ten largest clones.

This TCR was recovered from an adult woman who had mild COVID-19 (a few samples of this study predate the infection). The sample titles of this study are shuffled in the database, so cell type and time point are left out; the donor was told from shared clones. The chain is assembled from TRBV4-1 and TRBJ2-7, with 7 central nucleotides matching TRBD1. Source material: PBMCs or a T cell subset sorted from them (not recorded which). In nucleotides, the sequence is TGCGCCAGCAGCCAAAGGGCAGGGGGCTCCTACGAGCAGTACTTC. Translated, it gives CASSQRAGGSYEQYF.